The next 22 T cell receptor beta chains were all read from a single sample in a study of early T cells in non-severe SARS-CoV-2 infection (dated by TCRdb to about 2021). Receptors were amplified or captured by 5' RACE. The instrument given in TCRdb is NextSeq 500. TCRdb reprocessing: public reads trimmed at Q25 with fastp, clones called with MiXCR, in-frame beta chains kept. Entries that share a CDR3 protein sequence are merged under the most common genes and DNA. This sample is represented by around 70,000 distinct CDR3 sequences; over 9% of them were singletons. Around 3.8% of the sample is taken by the ten largest. Sample: whole blood. Receptor source: an adult who was a healthcare worker with PCR-confirmed SARS-CoV-2 infection or an uninfected control (not recorded which).

This clonotype was found a few times. CDR3 DNA: TGTGCCAGCAGCCAAGGTCGGCTAGCGGGATTAGAGCAGTTCTTC. Translated, it gives CASSQGRLAGLEQFF. This chain joins TRBV14 and TRBJ2-1; 9 nucleotides line up with TRBD2. The germline V gene has CDR1 SGHDN and CDR2 FVKESK. Trimming at V came to 1 base and at J to 10 bases, leaving 8 bases not matched to a gene. This CDR3 region has 15 residues.

V usage is TRBV20-1 and J usage is TRBJ2-2; D is undetermined. The CDR3 has 14 residues. In germline, CDR1 is DFQATT, CDR2 SNEGSKA (reference sequence). The V and J ends lost 3 bases and 0 bases respectively, with 8 bases between them. CDR3 residues: CSASKGTNTGELFF. The CDR3 nucleotides are TGCAGTGCTAGTAAGGGCACGAACACCGGGGAGCTGTTTTTT.

Many counts were recorded for this clonotype. The V gene is TRBV20-1, the J gene TRBJ2-3; D is unclear. The CDR3 loop spans 12 amino acids. The germline V gene has CDR1 DFQATT and CDR2 SNEGSKA (reference sequence). V was shortened by 4 bases and J by 3 bases, with 8 bases between the two germline ends. The CDR3 DNA reads TGCAGTGCTATAAGGGAAACAGATACGCAGTATTTT. Protein: CSAIRETDTQYF.

With regard to this clonotype: Possible read error: a much larger clone is one base away. The chain employs TRBV7-9 and TRBJ2-1; 10 bases are shared with TRBD2. J gave up 6 bases and V 6 bases, and 8 bases lay outside the gene matches. Per the germline V gene, CDR1 is SEHNR and CDR2 is FQNEAQ (reference sequence). This CDR3 is 15 amino acids long. CDR3 sequence: CASRRAGLASNEQFF. The CDR3 DNA follows: TGTGCCAGCAGGCGCGCGGGACTAGCGTCCAATGAGCAGTTCTTC.

This clonotype was seen a handful of times. The rearrangement joins TRBV29-1 to TRBJ2-6; D possibly corresponds to TRBD2 (5 bases). The V and J ends lost 3 bases and 4 bases respectively, with 13 bases between them. The CDR3 consists of 15 residues. Germline V lookup: CDR1 SQVTM, CDR2 ANQGSEA. The CDR3 sequence: CSVDSGEIGANVLTF. The CDR3 nucleotides are TGCAGCGTTGATTCCGGGGAGATCGGGGCCAACGTCCTGACTTTC.

This clonotype appeared many times. The chain is built from TRBV7-2 and TRBJ2-1, with 9 bases fitting TRBD1. The CDR3 spans 14 residues. CDR1 is SGHTA, CDR2 FQGNSA, per germline. Trimming took 5 bases from V and 5 from J; bases not matched to a gene: 4. This chain's CDR3 is CASSPGQGHNEQFF. CDR3 DNA sequence: TGTGCCAGCAGCCCGGGACAGGGACACAATGAGCAGTTCTTC.

This clonotype was found many times. The chain is built from TRBV11-2 and TRBJ2-1; D perhaps matches TRBD2 (5 bases). Germline V lookup: CDR1 SGHAT, CDR2 FQNNGV. Trimming took 5 bases from V and 3 from J, leaving 8 bases between them. The CDR3 is 13 residues long. The CDR3 DNA reads as TGTGCCAGCAGCCCGGGGTTCTACAATGAGCAGTTCTTC. Its protein is CASSPGFYNEQFF.

In its sample, this clonotype was seen many times. This sequence joins TRBV3-1 and TRBJ2-5; D remains ambiguous. CDR3 length equals 16 residues. V was clipped by 1 base and J by 4 bases, with 16 bases between them. The germline V gene has CDR1 LGHDT and CDR2 YNNKEL (reference sequence). The CDR3 region is CASSQGSQAFRETQYF. The DNA for the CDR3 is TGTGCCAGCAGCCAAGGGTCGCAGGCCTTCCGAGAGACCCAGTACTTC.

This clonotype has a handful of counts. This rearrangement joins TRBV28 to TRBJ2-7, with 7 bases lining up with TRBD2. This CDR3 has 12 amino acids. CDR1 is MDHEN, CDR2 SYDVKM, per germline. V dropped 10 bases and J dropped 0; count of bases not matched to a gene: 3. CDR3 amino acids: CATTSDSYEQYF. The CDR3 nucleotides are TGTGCCACCACTAGCGACTCCTACGAGCAGTACTTC.

This clonotype has a count of ten or more. The rearrangement links TRBV18 to TRBJ2-1, with 10 nucleotides matching TRBD2. J lost 9 bases, V lost 2 bases, and 4 bases had no gene match. Germline lookup yields CDR1 KGHSH and CDR2 LQKENI. CDR3 size: 14 residues. CDR3 bases: TGTGCCAGCTCACCATCCAGCGGGAGGGGTGAGCAGTTCTTC. This gives the protein CASSPSSGRGEQFF.

This clonotype was observed many times. V is TRBV5-6 and J is TRBJ2-7, with 12 nucleotides matching TRBD2. Germline loops: CDR1 SGHDT, CDR2 YYEEEE. V lost 3 bases, J lost 6 bases, and 10 bases stayed unmatched. The length of the CDR3 is 16 residues. The CDR3 is CASSSVTSGSSGEQYF. CDR3 DNA sequence: TGTGCCAGCAGCTCAGTGACTAGCGGGAGTTCGGGCGAGCAGTACTTC.

This clonotype has only a few counts. In nucleotides, the CDR3 is TGTGCCAGCAGCGTTGAAGGACTAGCGGGAGGTTATGAGCAGTTCTTC. Protein product: CASSVEGLAGGYEQFF. The rearrangement uses TRBV9 and TRBJ2-1; 14 bases match TRBD2. Unmatched junction bases numbered 6, after V lost 2 bases and J lost 8 bases. CDR1 SGDLS and CDR2 YYNGEE come from the germline V gene. The CDR3 consists of 16 residues.

In its sample, this clonotype was seen many times. This chain links TRBV20-1 with TRBJ2-7, with 8 bases aligning to TRBD2. The ends lost 6 bases at V and 2 bases at J; junction bases unmatched: 6. CDR3 length equals 13 residues. Germline V gene data show CDR1 as DFQATT and CDR2 as SNEGSKA (reference sequence). Here the CDR3 reads CSAHLGGAYEQYF. The CDR3 DNA follows: TGCAGTGCCCATCTCGGGGGGGCCTACGAGCAGTACTTC.

V is TRBV7-6 and J is TRBJ2-3, with 10 bases identical to TRBD1. V gave up 3 bases and J gave up 6 bases; unmatched junction bases: 3. Germline lookup yields CDR1 SGHVS and CDR2 FNYEAQ. The CDR3 contains 14 residues. The CDR3 DNA reads TGTGCCAGCAGCTTCAGACAGGGGGCTGATACGCAGTATTTT. The encoded protein is CASSFRQGADTQYF.

A few counts support this clonotype. The chain joins TRBV20-1 to TRBJ1-2, with TRBD1 matching over 8 bases. The length of the CDR3 is 13 residues. Germline values: CDR1 DFQATT, CDR2 SNEGSKA (reference sequence). The V and J ends lost 6 bases and 13 bases, in that order; junction bases with no gene match: 16. For the CDR3, the DNA is TGCAGTGCCCGACCCTGGGACAGGCCCTCGCCCACCTTC. Residues: CSARPWDRPSPTF.

This clonotype was counted many times. The chain has TRBV18 and TRBJ1-5; 7 nucleotides line up with TRBD1. This CDR3 region has 13 residues. Germline V gene sequence: CDR1 KGHSH, CDR2 LQKENI. V lost 6 bases, J lost 2 bases, and 1 base stayed unmatched. CDR3 nucleotides: TGTGCCAGCTCTCAGGGGGGCAATCAGCCCCAGCATTTT. Translated: CASSQGGNQPQHF.

This clonotype appeared a few times. The rearrangement links TRBV12-3 or TRBV12-4 to TRBJ2-2; D remains unclear. This CDR3 contains 14 residues. Between the trimmed V and J ends, which lost 3 bases and 7 bases, there was a span of 12 bases. The CDR3 DNA reads TGTGCCAGCAGTTTCAGCCCCCGAGGCGGGGAGCTGTTTTTT. This sequence encodes CASSFSPRGGELFF.

There are a few counts of this clonotype. The chain employs TRBV2 and TRBJ1-5; the D is unclear. Germline V gives CDR1 SNHLY, CDR2 FYNNEI. The CDR3 consists of 13 residues. Between the trimmed V and J ends, which lost 11 bases and 1 base, there was a span of 12 bases. CDR3 sequence (DNA): TGTGCCTCTACGTGGGAGAGCAATCAGCCCCAGCATTTT. Encoded protein: CASTWESNQPQHF. The full variable domain, in which reference TRBV2 and TRBJ1-5 provide the parts outside the CDR3, is EPEVTQTPSHQVTQMGQEVILRCVPISNHLYFYWYRQILGQKVEFLVSFYNNEISEKSEIFDDQFSVERPDGSNFTLKIRSTKLEDSAMYFCASTWESNQPQHFGDGTRLSIL.

This clonotype has ten or more counts. The genes are TRBV7-2 and TRBJ1-1; D possibly corresponds to TRBD1 (5 bases). Germline V gives CDR1 SGHTA, CDR2 FQGNSA. The CDR3 is 15 amino acids. The V end was cut by 4 bases, the J end by 2 bases, with 14 bases between. The chain's CDR3 is CASSSQGWGNTEAFF. The CDR3 nucleotides read TGTGCCAGCAGCTCGCAGGGATGGGGAAACACTGAAGCTTTCTTT. Complete variable domain (other parts from reference TRBV7-2 and TRBJ1-1): GAGVSQSPSNKVTEKGKDVELRCDPISGHTALYWYRQSLGQGLEFLIYFQGNSAPDKSGLPSDRFSAERTGGSVSTLTIQRTQQEDSAVYLCASSSQGWGNTEAFFGQGTRLTVV.

The sample holds many counts of this clonotype. The chain links TRBV7-8 to TRBJ2-7, with D perhaps matching TRBD1 or TRBD2 (5 bases each). V was trimmed by 2 bases and J by 7 bases, leaving 15 bases between them. CDR1 SGHVS and CDR2 FQNEAQ come from the germline V gene. This CDR3 is built from 14 residues. This CDR3 is CASSLRGREGEQYF. In DNA form, the CDR3 reads TGTGCCAGCAGCTTAAGAGGGCGCGAGGGGGAGCAGTACTTC. The full variable domain, rest sourced from reference TRBV7-8 and TRBJ2-7, is GAGVSQSPRYKVAKRGQDVALRCDPISGHVSLFWYQQALGQGPEFLTYFQNEAQLDKSGLPSDRFFAERPEGSVSTLKIQRTQQEDSAVYLCASSLRGREGEQYFGPGTRLTVT.

The chain couples TRBV3-1 to TRBJ2-2; D is unclear. Between the trimmed V and J ends, which lost 6 bases and 3 bases, there was a span of 5 bases. CDR1 and CDR2 from the germline V gene are LGHDT and YNNKEL (reference sequence). The CDR3 is made up of 12 amino acids. The CDR3 nucleotides are TGTGCCAGCAGGATTTACACCGGGGAGCTGTTTTTT. Its protein product is CASRIYTGELFF.

Many counts were recorded for this clonotype. The genes are TRBV7-2 and TRBJ2-7, with 12 positions matching TRBD2. V lost 4 bases, J lost 0 bases, and 7 bases stayed unmatched. Germline CDR1 reads SGHTA; CDR2 reads FQGNSA. The CDR3 contains 17 residues. As DNA, the CDR3 is TGTGCCAGCAGCTCACCTGGGACTAGCGGGTACTCCTACGAGCAGTACTTC. This sequence encodes CASSSPGTSGYSYEQYF. The full variable domain, rest sourced from reference TRBV7-2 and TRBJ2-7, is GAGVSQSPSNKVTEKGKDVELRCDPISGHTALYWYRQSLGQGLEFLIYFQGNSAPDKSGLPSDRFSAERTGGSVSTLTIQRTQQEDSAVYLCASSSPGTSGYSYEQYFGPGTRLTVT.